Listed below are T cell receptor beta chains from one sample, sequenced in a study of blood T cell repertoires in COVID-19. Sequencing used immunoSEQ multiplex PCR; TCRdb keeps in-frame clones, though not all of them. The sample records over 350,000 clones, about 89% being singletons. Sequenced input: peripheral blood. All receptors come from a woman aged 25-40 years with acute or convalescent COVID-19. CDR3s include the opening cysteine and the closing phenylalanine or tryptophan. The D gene is left open where the match is weak. Size values are once, few and many counts, or a class for expanded clones, and some rows have none.

D | J | size | V | DNA | CDR3
TRBD1 | TRBJ2-2 | - | TRBV5-6 | TGTGCCAGCAGCCCCAATGCCGGGACAGGGACCGGGGAGCTGTTTTTT | CASSPNAGTGTGELFF
TRBD2 | TRBJ2-1 | - | TRBV27 | TGTGCCAGCAGTTTTAGCGGGGGGTACAATGAGCAGTTCTTC | CASSFSGGYNEQFF
- | TRBJ2-7 | - | TRBV21-1 | TGTGCCAGCACCTCCGGGGTCCCATCTCAAAAAAGCTCCTACGAGCAGTACTTC | CASTSGVPSQKSSYEQYF
TRBD1 | TRBJ1-6 | - | TRBV13 | TGTGCCAGCAGCTTAGTCGGGACAGGGGAAAATTCACCCCTCCACTTT | CASSLVGTGENSPLHF
TRBD1 | TRBJ2-6 | once | TRBV7-9 | TGTGCCAGCGGCGCGGGGACAGGGGTTGACGGGGCCAACGTCCTGACTTTC | CASGAGTGVDGANVLTF
TRBD1 | TRBJ1-1 | - | TRBV6-5 | TGTGCCAGCAGCTTTACCGGGACAGGGCGCACTGAAGCTTTCTTT | CASSFTGTGRTEAFF
- | TRBJ1-6 | - | TRBV7-2 | TGTGCCAGCAGCTTAGTGGGAAGGTTAAAGGGGATTTTTAATTCACCCCTCCACTTT | CASSLVGRLKGIFNSPLHF
- | TRBJ1-3 | - | TRBV19 | TGTGCCAGTAGTCCAGGACAGCGCTCTGGAAACACCATATATTTT | CASSPGQRSGNTIYF
- | TRBJ1-1 | - | TRBV2 | TGTGCCAGCAGTGTAAGGGAGACGAACACTGAAGCTTTCTTT | CASSVRETNTEAFF
- | TRBJ2-1 | - | TRBV5-1 | TGCGCCAGCATTCAGGACAGAGAGGGTGAGCAGTTCTTC | CASIQDREGEQFF
TRBD1 | TRBJ1-3 | - | TRBV4-1 | TGCGCCAGCAGCCAAGTTTTTGGAGACAGGGCGGCTGGAAACACCATATATTTT | CASSQVFGDRAAGNTIYF
TRBD1 | TRBJ2-5 | - | TRBV2 | TGTGCCAGCAGCCGACAGGGGGGAGAGACCCAGTACTTC | CASSRQGGETQYF
- | TRBJ2-3 | - | TRBV19 | TGTGCCAGTACCGAAGGGGGACTACGAGGTACAGATACGCAGTATTTT | CASTEGGLRGTDTQYF
- | TRBJ1-2 | - | TRBV7-8 | TGTGCCAGCAGCCCCGGAAGACTGAGACTGCGGGACTATGGCTACACCTTC | CASSPGRLRLRDYGYTF
TRBD1 | TRBJ1-5 | few | TRBV5-4 | TGTGCCAGCAGCTGGGACAGGAATCAGCCCCAGCATTTT | CASSWDRNQPQHF
TRBD2 | TRBJ2-2 | once | TRBV7-6 | TGTGCCAGCAGCTTAGGGCGAGCGGGGACCAACACCGGGGAGCTGTTTTTT | CASSLGRAGTNTGELFF
- | TRBJ2-1 | - | TRBV9 | TGTGCCAGCAGCCCACTATCGCGCGGGCTAAATGAGCAGTTCTTC | CASSPLSRGLNEQFF
TRBD1 | TRBJ1-2 | - | TRBV29-1 | TGCAGCGCGATTCCGGACAGGGCCAGCAACTATGGCTACACCTTC | CSAIPDRASNYGYTF
TRBD1 | TRBJ1-6 | few | TRBV19 | TGTGCCACCCGGGACAGGGCGGATTCACCCCTCCACTTT | CATRDRADSPLHF
- | TRBJ1-1 | - | TRBV7-9 | TGTGCCAGCAGCTTATCGGTCAACACTGAAGCTTTCTTT | CASSLSVNTEAFF
- | TRBJ1-4 | - | TRBV2 | TGTGCCAGCAGCGGGGGGTTTGGGATTAATGAAAAACTGTTTTTT | CASSGGFGINEKLFF
TRBD1 | TRBJ2-1 | few | TRBV5-1 | TGCGCCAGCAGCAGCGGACAGGGCGGGGATGAGCAGTTCTTC | CASSSGQGGDEQFF
TRBD1 | TRBJ2-3 | - | TRBV19 | TGTGCCAGTAGTATAGCCGGGGACAGAGAGCACACAGATACGCAGTATTTT | CASSIAGDREHTDTQYF
- | TRBJ1-5 | - | TRBV30 | TGTGCCTGGAGTAAATTGCAGAATCAGCCCCAGCATTTT | CAWSKLQNQPQHF
- | TRBJ2-7 | - | TRBV28 | TGTGCCAGCAGTACAGTTACAAGGCCCGAGCAGTACTTC | CASSTVTRPEQYF
TRBD2 | TRBJ2-1 | - | TRBV5-1 | TGCGCCAGCAGCTTGAGTACTAGCGGGGGGGCCTCCTACAATGAGCAGTTCTTC | CASSLSTSGGASYNEQFF
TRBD1 | TRBJ2-7 | - | TRBV28 | TGTGCCAGCAGTCAGGGGGAGTACGAGCAGTACTTC | CASSQGEYEQYF
TRBD1 | TRBJ1-1 | - | TRBV28 | TGTGCCAGCAGCCCACTAAGGGACAGGGAGGAAGCTTTCTTT | CASSPLRDREEAFF
- | TRBJ2-2 | - | TRBV6-1 | TGTGCCAGCAGTGAAGTAAGCGTCGGGACCGGGGAGCTGTTTTTT | CASSEVSVGTGELFF
- | TRBJ2-3 | - | TRBV7-9 | TGTGCCAGCAGCTTCGCGAATACGCAGTATTTT | CASSFANTQYF
TRBD2 | TRBJ2-1 | - | TRBV5-1 | TGCGCCAGCAGCTTGGTCCCACGACTTAAAAGCGGGGGTGGGCAGTTCTTC | CASSLVPRLKSGGGQFF
- | TRBJ2-4 | - | TRBV11-2 | TGTGCCAGCAGCTTACGGGGTCCCAAAAACATTCAGTACTTC | CASSLRGPKNIQYF
TRBD2 | TRBJ2-3 | - | TRBV5-1 | TGCGCCAGCAGCTGGGTTAGCGGGGACACAGATACGCAGTATTTT | CASSWVSGDTDTQYF
- | TRBJ1-5 | - | TRBV3-1/TRBV3-2 | TGTGCCAGCAGTCCCTACTCCCAGCATTTT | CASSPYSQHF
- | TRBJ1-1 | - | TRBV27 | TGTGCCAGCAGTTCTCCCGTGGGGGGAAAGACTGAAGCTTTCTTT | CASSSPVGGKTEAFF
- | TRBJ2-7 | - | TRBV12-3/TRBV12-4 | TGTGCCAGTTGTACATCCCTTTACGAGCAGTACTTC | CASCTSLYEQYF
TRBD1 | TRBJ1-1 | - | TRBV5-1 | TGCGCCAGCACAAGAACAGGGGGCCACACTGAAGCTTTCTTT | CASTRTGGHTEAFF
TRBD1 | TRBJ2-3 | - | TRBV7-7 | TGTGCCAGCAGCTTACTAAAGGTTGGGGACAGGGCGACAGATACGCAGTATTTT | CASSLLKVGDRATDTQYF
- | TRBJ1-1 | - | TRBV24-1 | TGTGCCACTTGGCCGGGGAACACTGAAGCTTTCTTT | CATWPGNTEAFF
- | TRBJ1-1 | - | TRBV19 | TGTGCCAGTAGTATTGGGATAGGGCAGGGTTACACTGAAGCTTTCTTT | CASSIGIGQGYTEAFF
- | TRBJ2-2 | few | TRBV5-1 | TGCGCCAGCAGCTTGGCCGTTAGGAGCACCGGGGAGCTGTTTTTT | CASSLAVRSTGELFF
- | TRBJ2-3 | - | TRBV5-4 | TGTGCCAGCAGCCCCGTGCCGGGGGGCACAGATACGCAGTATTTT | CASSPVPGGTDTQYF
- | TRBJ2-1 | - | TRBV10-3 | TGTGCCATCAGTGAGTCACTGACAGGAGACCCATACAATGAGCAGTTCTTC | CAISESLTGDPYNEQFF
- | TRBJ2-2 | - | TRBV6-5 | TGTGCCAGCAGTTCTGGGGGCAACACCGGGGAGCTGTTTTTT | CASSSGGNTGELFF
- | TRBJ1-5 | - | TRBV30 | TGTGCCTGGAGACCTACCGGGACACCGAATCAGCCCCAGCATTTT | CAWRPTGTPNQPQHF
TRBD2 | TRBJ2-1 | - | TRBV3-1/TRBV3-2 | TGTGCCAGCAGCCGGGGGGGGTTGAATGAGCAGTTCTTC | CASSRGGLNEQFF
TRBD2 | TRBJ2-1 | - | TRBV19 | TGTGCCAGTAGTATTCAAGCGGGGGGACCGCCCCTGTTCTTC | CASSIQAGGPPLFF
- | TRBJ1-6 | - | TRBV9 | TGTGCCAGCAGCGTAGAGGCAGGGATTGGATCACCCCTCCACTTT | CASSVEAGIGSPLHF
- | TRBJ2-5 | - | TRBV24-1 | TGTGCCACCAGTGATTTGGCGGAAGAGACCCAGTACTTC | CATSDLAEETQYF
- | TRBJ1-2 | - | TRBV30 | TGTGCCTGGAGGGGCAGATCCACCTATGGCTACACCTTC | CAWRGRSTYGYTF
TRBD1 | TRBJ1-5 | - | TRBV9 | TGTGCCAGCAGTGCAGGGGGCGCGAGCAATCAGCCCCAGCATTTT | CASSAGGASNQPQHF
- | TRBJ1-6 | - | TRBV7-2 | TGTGCCAGCAGCCCTCTTGGGGGGGCTTACTCACCCCTCCACTTT | CASSPLGGAYSPLHF
- | TRBJ1-2 | - | TRBV5-1 | TGCGCCAGCAGCTTCGGGGGGGACTATGGCTACACCTTC | CASSFGGDYGYTF
TRBD2 | TRBJ2-5 | - | TRBV6-6 | TGTGCCAGCAGTCCCTCAATCGGGGGGACCCGGGGTTGGGAGACCCAGTACTTC | CASSPSIGGTRGWETQYF
- | TRBJ2-1 | - | TRBV6-1 | TGTGCCAGCAGTGAAGCAAGGGGTATCGGTGAGCAGTTCTTC | CASSEARGIGEQFF